This T cell receptor (beta chain) was documented in a study of blood T cell repertoires in COVID-19 (dated by TCRdb to the early 2020s). Study-wide context: Samples from collaborators originated in the United States, Italy and Spain and spanned both the acute and convalescent phases of COVID-19. The prospective study material was composed of cDNA or gDNA derived from T cells, B-cell-depleted T cells, or PBMCs. The dataset comprised deeply sampled blood TCRbeta repertoires from subjects exposed to, actively infected with, or recovered from COVID-19. The repertoires were made available in a free public database intended to serve as a resource for research on the immune response to SARS-CoV-2. The samples were drawn from two sources: the first 160 participants of the ongoing ImmuneRACE study, and 1,254 subjects contributed by 6 global collaborators. A de-identified subject ID, COVID-19 status, age in years and sex were almost always included in the sample metadata. HLA class I and class II types, where available, came from metadata supplied by the sample provider rather than from assay-based typing. General findings and caveats noted by the study authors: How much clinical and demographic metadata was included differed by source and by participant, and the metadata was provided uncurated.

The immunoSEQ Assay, a bias-controlled multiplex PCR, was used to amplify TCRbeta CDR3 regions from genomic DNA. The authors' pipeline ran thus. The number of nucleated cells in each sample was estimated by amplification of reference gene primers within the assay. To quantify the absolute abundance of each unique TCRbeta CDR3 rearrangement, sequence reads were collapsed and filtered. For each sample, productive Simpson clonality was calculated as the square root of Simpson's diversity index over productive rearrangements. TCRdb provides this immuneACCESS table in a form limited to in-frame rearrangements. Some clones are lacking; in checked studies, under half of them reflect an unresolved V gene, and why the rest are absent is not known. The D gene and trimming were derived from the DNA, and the V and J assignments and clone size from that table. Within this sample are nearly 55,000 clones, with just under 80% of them counted one time only. The ten most abundant clones make up 15% of the sample.

A distance of 14 bases separates the germline ends of V and J, which lose 3 bases and 2 bases respectively. In the germline V gene, CDR1 corresponds to MNHNS and CDR2 to SASEGT. Taken from cysteine to phenylalanine, the CDR3 has 15 residues. This entry keeps only the CDR3 DNA: 45 bases, framed from base 1. About this clone: Its antigen is currently not known. Per-nucleotide qualities are absent, and no much larger clonotype sits a single base away.

Whole blood was collected in K2EDTA tubes by collaborating institutions according to the institutions' own protocols. Collaborator samples were shipped for TCRbeta analysis as frozen whole blood, isolated PBMCs, or DNA extracted from either sample type. The sequenced sample was peripheral blood. This TCR came from a human donor with active or convalescent COVID-19. The donor label of this sample is uncertain. This sequence uses TRBV6-1 and TRBJ2-7, and perhaps TRBD2 as D gene, on 5 matching bases. CDR3 protein: CASSERRGYTYEQYF. The base sequence is TGTGCCAGCAGTGAGCGACGGGGATACACCTACGAGCAGTACTTC.